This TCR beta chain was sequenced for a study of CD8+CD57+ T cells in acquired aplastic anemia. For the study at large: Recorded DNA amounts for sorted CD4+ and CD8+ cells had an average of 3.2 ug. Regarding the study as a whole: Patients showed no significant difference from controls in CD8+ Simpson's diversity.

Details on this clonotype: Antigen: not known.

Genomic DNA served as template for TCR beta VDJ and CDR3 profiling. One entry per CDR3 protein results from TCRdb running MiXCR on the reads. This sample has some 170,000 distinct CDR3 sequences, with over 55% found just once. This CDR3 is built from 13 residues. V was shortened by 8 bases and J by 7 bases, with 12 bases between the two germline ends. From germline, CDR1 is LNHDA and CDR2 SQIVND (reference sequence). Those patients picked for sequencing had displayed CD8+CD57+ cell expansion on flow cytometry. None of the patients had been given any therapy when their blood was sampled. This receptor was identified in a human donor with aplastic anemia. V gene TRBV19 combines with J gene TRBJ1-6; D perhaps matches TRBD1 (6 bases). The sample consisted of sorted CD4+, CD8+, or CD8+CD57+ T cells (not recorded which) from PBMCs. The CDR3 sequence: CASRRQDNSPLHF. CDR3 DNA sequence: TGTGCCAGTCGAAGACAGGACAATTCACCCCTCCACTTT. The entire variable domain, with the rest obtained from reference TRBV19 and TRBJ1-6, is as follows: DGGITQSPKYLFRKEGQNVTLSCEQNLNHDAMYWYRQDPGQGLRLIYYSQIVNDFQKGDIAEGYSVSREKKESFPLTVTSAQKNPTAFYLCASRRQDNSPLHFGNGTRLTVT.